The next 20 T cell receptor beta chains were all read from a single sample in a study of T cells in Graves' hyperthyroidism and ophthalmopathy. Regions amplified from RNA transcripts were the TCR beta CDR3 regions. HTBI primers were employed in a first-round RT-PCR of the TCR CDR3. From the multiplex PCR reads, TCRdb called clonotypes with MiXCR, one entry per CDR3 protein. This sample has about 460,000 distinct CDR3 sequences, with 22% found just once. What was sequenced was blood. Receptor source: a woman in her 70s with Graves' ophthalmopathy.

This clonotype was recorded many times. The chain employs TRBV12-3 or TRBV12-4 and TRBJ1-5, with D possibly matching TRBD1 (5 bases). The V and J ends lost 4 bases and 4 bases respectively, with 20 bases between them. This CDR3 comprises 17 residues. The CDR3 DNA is TGTGCCAGCAGTTCCCCGGTGTTGGGGCTTTTAAATCAGCCCCAGCATTTT. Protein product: CASSSPVLGLLNQPQHF.

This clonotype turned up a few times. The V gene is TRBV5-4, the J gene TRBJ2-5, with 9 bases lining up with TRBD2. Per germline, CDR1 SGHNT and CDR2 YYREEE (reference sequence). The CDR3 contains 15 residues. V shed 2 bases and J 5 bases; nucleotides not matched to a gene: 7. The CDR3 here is CASSLAGGGSETQYF. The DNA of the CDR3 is TGTGCCAGCAGCTTAGCGGGGGGAGGGTCGGAGACCCAGTACTTC. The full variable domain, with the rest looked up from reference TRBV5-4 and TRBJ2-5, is ETGVTQSPTHLIKTRGQQVTLRCSSQSGHNTVSWYQQALGQGPQFIFQYYREEENGRGNFPPRFSGLQFPNYSSELNVNALELDDSALYLCASSLAGGGSETQYFGPGTRLLVL.

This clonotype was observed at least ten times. CDR3 amino acids: CSARVLVGDTQYF. In DNA form, the CDR3 reads TGCAGTGCTAGGGTCTTAGTGGGGGATACGCAGTATTTT. This rearrangement joins TRBV20-1 to TRBJ2-3; D is unresolved. Trimming removed 3 bases at V and 6 bases at J, with 13 bases between. CDR3 length: 13 amino acids. The V gene's germline CDR1 is DFQATT and CDR2 SNEGSKA (reference sequence).

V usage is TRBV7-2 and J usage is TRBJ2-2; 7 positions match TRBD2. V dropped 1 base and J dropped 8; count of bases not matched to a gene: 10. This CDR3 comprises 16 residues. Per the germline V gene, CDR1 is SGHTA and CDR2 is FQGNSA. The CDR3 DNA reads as TGTGCCAGCAGCTTAGAGGGGACTATCCCATCGGGGGAGCTGTTTTTT. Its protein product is CASSLEGTIPSGELFF.

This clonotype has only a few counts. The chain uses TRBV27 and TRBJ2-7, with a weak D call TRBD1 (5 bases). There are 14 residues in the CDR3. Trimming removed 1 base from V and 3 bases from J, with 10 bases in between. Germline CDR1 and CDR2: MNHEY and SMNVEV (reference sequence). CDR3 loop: CASSLLGANYEQYF. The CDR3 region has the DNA TGTGCCAGCAGTTTATTAGGGGCCAACTACGAGCAGTACTTC.

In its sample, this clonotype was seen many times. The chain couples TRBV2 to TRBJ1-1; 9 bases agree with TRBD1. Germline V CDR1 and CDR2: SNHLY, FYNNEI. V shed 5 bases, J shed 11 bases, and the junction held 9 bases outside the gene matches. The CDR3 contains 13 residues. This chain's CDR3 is CASSSGTGIWAFF. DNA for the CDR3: TGTGCCAGCAGTTCAGGGACAGGGATTTGGGCTTTCTTT.

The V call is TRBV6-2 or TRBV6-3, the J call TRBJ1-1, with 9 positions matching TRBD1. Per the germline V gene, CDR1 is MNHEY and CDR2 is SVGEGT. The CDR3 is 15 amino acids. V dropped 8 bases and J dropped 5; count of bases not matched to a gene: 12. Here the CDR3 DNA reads TGTGCCAGCTCCACGCTCCCACAGGGGGCTACTGAAGCTTTCTTT. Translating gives CASSTLPQGATEAFF.

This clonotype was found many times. The DNA of the CDR3 is TGTGCCAGCAGTAGACAGTCTAATGAAAAACTGTTTTTT. As protein: CASSRQSNEKLFF. The chain uses TRBV12-3 or TRBV12-4 and TRBJ1-4; D might be TRBD1 (5 bases). Trimming cost V 5 bases and J 3 bases, with 7 bases left between them. There are 13 residues in the CDR3.

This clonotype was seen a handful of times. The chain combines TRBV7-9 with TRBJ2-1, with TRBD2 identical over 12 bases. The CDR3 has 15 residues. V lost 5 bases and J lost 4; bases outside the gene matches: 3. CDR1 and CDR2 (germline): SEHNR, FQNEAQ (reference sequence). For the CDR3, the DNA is TGTGCCAGCAGCACACTAGCGGGAGGATACAATGAGCAGTTCTTC. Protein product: CASSTLAGGYNEQFF.

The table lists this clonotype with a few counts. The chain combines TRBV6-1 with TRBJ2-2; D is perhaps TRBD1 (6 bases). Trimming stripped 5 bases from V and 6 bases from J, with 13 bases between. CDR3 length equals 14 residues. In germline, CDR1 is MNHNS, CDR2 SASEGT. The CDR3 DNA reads TGTGCCAGCAGTACAGAGGGGGTTGCCGGGGAGCTGTTTTTT. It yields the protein CASSTEGVAGELFF.

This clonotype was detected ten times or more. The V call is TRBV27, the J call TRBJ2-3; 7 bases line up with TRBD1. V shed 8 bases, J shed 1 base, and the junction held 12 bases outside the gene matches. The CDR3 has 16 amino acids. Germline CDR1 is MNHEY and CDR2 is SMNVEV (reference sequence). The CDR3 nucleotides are TGTGCCAGCGGCGACCGACAGGGATTTGGCACAGATACGCAGTATTTT. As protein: CASGDRQGFGTDTQYF.

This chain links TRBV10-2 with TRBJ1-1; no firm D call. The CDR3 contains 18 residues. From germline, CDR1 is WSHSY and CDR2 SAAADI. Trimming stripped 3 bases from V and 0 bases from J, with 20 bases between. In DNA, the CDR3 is TGCGCCAGCAGTGATTCGGCGTGGTTTGGCCGAGTGAACACTGAAGCTTTCTTT. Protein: CASSDSAWFGRVNTEAFF.

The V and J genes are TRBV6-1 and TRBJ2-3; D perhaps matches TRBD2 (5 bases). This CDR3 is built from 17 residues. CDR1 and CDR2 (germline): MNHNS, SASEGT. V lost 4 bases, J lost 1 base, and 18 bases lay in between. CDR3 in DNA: TGTGCCAGCAGTGGGCTGGCGGGTCCCTCCCGCACAGATACGCAGTATTTT. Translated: CASSGLAGPSRTDTQYF.

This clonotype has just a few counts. The CDR3 sequence: CASSPNRGEPQHF. In DNA, the CDR3 is TGTGCCAGCTCACCTAACAGGGGAGAGCCCCAGCATTTT. This chain links TRBV18 with TRBJ1-5, with 7 positions matching TRBD1. Germline trimming cut 3 bases from V and 8 bases from J; bases unmatched to any gene: 4. Germline CDR1 reads KGHSH; CDR2 reads LQKENI. The CDR3 has 13 residues. Based on the CDR3 plus reference TRBV18 and TRBJ1-5, the full variable domain is NAGVMQNPRHLVRRRGQEARLRCSPMKGHSHVYWYRQLPEEGLKFMVYLQKENIIDESGMPKERFSAEFPKEGPSILRIQQVVRGDSAAYFCASSPNRGEPQHFGDGTRLSIL.

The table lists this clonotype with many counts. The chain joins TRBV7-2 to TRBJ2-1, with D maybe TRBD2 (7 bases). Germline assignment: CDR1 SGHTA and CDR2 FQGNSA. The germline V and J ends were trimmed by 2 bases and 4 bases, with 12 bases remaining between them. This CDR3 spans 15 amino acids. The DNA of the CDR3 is TGTGCCAGCAGCTTAAGGGGGGGGAATTACAATGAGCAGTTCTTC. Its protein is CASSLRGGNYNEQFF.

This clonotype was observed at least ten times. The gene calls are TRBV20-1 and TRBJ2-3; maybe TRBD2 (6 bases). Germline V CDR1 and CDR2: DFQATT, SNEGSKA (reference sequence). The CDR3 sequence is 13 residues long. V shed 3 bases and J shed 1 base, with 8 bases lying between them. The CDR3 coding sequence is TGCAGTGCTAGGATAGCGGGCACAGATACGCAGTATTTT. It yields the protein CSARIAGTDTQYF.

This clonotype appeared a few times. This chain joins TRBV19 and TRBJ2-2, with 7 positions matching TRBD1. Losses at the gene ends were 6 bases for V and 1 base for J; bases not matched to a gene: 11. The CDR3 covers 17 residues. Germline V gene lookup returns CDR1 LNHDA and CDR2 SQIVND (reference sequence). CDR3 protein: CASSRPLGTVNTGELFF. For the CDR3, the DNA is TGTGCCAGTAGCAGACCCCTCGGGACAGTGAACACCGGGGAGCTGTTTTTT.

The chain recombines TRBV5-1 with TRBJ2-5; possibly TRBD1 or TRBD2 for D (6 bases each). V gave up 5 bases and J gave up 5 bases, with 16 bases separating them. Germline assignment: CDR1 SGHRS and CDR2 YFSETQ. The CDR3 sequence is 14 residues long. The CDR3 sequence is CASRGYGGGETQYF. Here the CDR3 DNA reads TGCGCCAGCAGAGGGTACGGAGGGGGGGAGACCCAGTACTTC.

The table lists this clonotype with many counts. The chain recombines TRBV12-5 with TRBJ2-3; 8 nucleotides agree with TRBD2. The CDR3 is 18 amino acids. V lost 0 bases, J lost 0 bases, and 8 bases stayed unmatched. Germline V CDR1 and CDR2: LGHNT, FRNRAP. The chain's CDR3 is CASGLVLRTSSSTDTQYF. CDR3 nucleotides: TGTGCTAGTGGTTTGGTGCTCCGGACTAGCTCTAGCACAGATACGCAGTATTTT.

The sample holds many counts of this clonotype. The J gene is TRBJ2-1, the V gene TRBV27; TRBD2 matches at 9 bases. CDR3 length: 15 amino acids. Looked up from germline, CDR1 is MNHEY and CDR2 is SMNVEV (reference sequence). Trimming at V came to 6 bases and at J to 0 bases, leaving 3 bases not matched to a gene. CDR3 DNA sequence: TGTGCCAGCAGACTTAGCGGGAGCTCCTACAATGAGCAGTTCTTC. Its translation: CASRLSGSSYNEQFF.